The 21 T cell receptor beta chains given below trace back to one sample, sequenced in a study of technical replicates of blood from a few donors. Profiled with immunoSEQ multiplex PCR; TCRdb holds only in-frame clones, not every one. The sample includes about 12,000 clones, roughly 79% of them seen just once. Sequencing was performed on PBMCs. These receptors came from a human donor in good health.

This chain connects TRBV7-9 to TRBJ1-1, with TRBD1 as a possible D gene (6 bases). CDR1 and CDR2 from the germline V gene are SEHNR and FQNEAQ (reference sequence). CDR3 length: 14 residues. Trimming left V 5 bases short and J 0 bases short, with 10 bases between. The CDR3 region has the DNA TGTGCCAGCAGCCAGCAGGGGCTGAACACTGAAGCTTTCTTT. Protein product: CASSQQGLNTEAFF.

The gene calls are TRBV7-9 and TRBJ1-2; D remains unclear. This CDR3 has 9 amino acids. Germline V gene data show CDR1 as SEHNR and CDR2 as FQNEAQ (reference sequence). Trimming took 8 bases from V and 13 from J, leaving 11 bases between them. CDR3 sequence (DNA): TGTGCCAGCGAAGAGGAGCTCACCTTC. Protein: CASEEELTF.

This clone occurred a few times. J is TRBJ2-7 and V is TRBV5-1; D possibly corresponds to TRBD1 (5 bases). Germline V gives CDR1 SGHRS, CDR2 YFSETQ. The CDR3 totals 12 residues. The ends were cut back, 3 bases at V and 4 bases at J, with 8 bases in the middle. CDR3 sequence: CASSSQGYEQYF. CDR3 nucleotides: TGCGCCAGCAGCTCGCAGGGTTACGAGCAGTACTTC.

This sequence joins TRBV30 and TRBJ1-1, with TRBD1 as a possible D gene (5 bases). CDR3 length: 13 amino acids. The ends were cut back, 0 bases at V and 4 bases at J, with 9 bases in the middle. The V gene's germline CDR1 is GTSNPN and CDR2 SVGIG (reference sequence). The CDR3 region is CAWSVSGGTEAFF. CDR3 DNA sequence: TGTGCCTGGAGTGTATCCGGGGGCACTGAAGCTTTCTTT.

The chain has TRBV6-1 and TRBJ2-2, with unresolved D. This CDR3 region has 14 residues. Germline V gene sequence: CDR1 MNHNS, CDR2 SASEGT. The V and J ends lost 0 bases and 5 bases respectively, with 7 bases between them. The CDR3 DNA reads as TGTGCCAGCAGTGAAGCGCCGGAGACCGGGGAGCTGTTTTTT. Protein: CASSEAPETGELFF.

The V call is TRBV5-1, the J call TRBJ2-3, with D possibly TRBD2 on 5 matching bases. Germline CDR1 SGHRS, CDR2 YFSETQ. CDR3 length equals 13 residues. Trimming cost V 7 bases and J 2 bases, with 11 bases left between them. The CDR3 coding sequence is TGCGCCAGCGGGCGGGTCCCCACAGATACGCAGTATTTT. Its protein product is CASGRVPTDTQYF.

The chain uses TRBV30 and TRBJ2-6, with a tentative D call TRBD2 (6 bases). The CDR3 has 15 residues. V shed 2 bases and J shed 0 bases, with 8 bases lying between them. Germline V gene sequence: CDR1 GTSNPN, CDR2 SVGIG (reference sequence). The CDR3 loop is CAWSLGGSGANVLTF. The CDR3 nucleotides are TGTGCCTGGAGTTTGGGGGGCTCTGGGGCCAACGTCCTGACTTTC. Variable domain in full (rest from reference TRBV30 and TRBJ2-6): SQTIHQWPATLVQPVGSPLSLECTVEGTSNPNLYWYRQAAGRGLQLLFYSVGIGQISSEVPQNLSASRPQDRQFILSSKKLLLSDSGFYLCAWSLGGSGANVLTFGAGSRLTVL.

J is TRBJ2-1 and V is TRBV29-1; 9 nucleotides match TRBD1. Germline CDR1 and CDR2: SQVTM and ANQGSEA. The CDR3 has 14 amino acids. With 7 bases clipped from V and 3 bases from J, the junction kept 7 bases outside the gene matches. This chain's CDR3 is CSEIQGADYNEQFF. As DNA, the CDR3 is TGCAGCGAAATACAGGGGGCGGACTACAATGAGCAGTTCTTC.

The V call is TRBV7-9, the J call TRBJ2-1, with TRBD1 matching 7 bases. The V segment lost 5 bases and the J segment 6 bases; nucleotides outside the gene matches: 7. Germline CDR1 and CDR2: SEHNR and FQNEAQ (reference sequence). The CDR3 totals 14 residues. The CDR3 DNA reads as TGTGCCAGCAGCAGACAGGGTAAGGGCAATGAGCAGTTCTTC. This sequence encodes CASSRQGKGNEQFF.

This clone was seen more than once but under ten times. This chain uses TRBV6-5 with TRBJ2-7; the D gene is possibly TRBD2 (6 bases). This CDR3 has 15 residues. Trimming took off 2 bases at V and 5 bases at J, with 16 bases between the two ends. In germline, CDR1 is MNHEY, CDR2 SVGAGI. CDR3 sequence (DNA): TGTGCCAGCAGTTACGCTCCGGGAGCGAGCGACGAGCAGTACTTC. Its protein product is CASSYAPGASDEQYF.

The rearrangement joins TRBV10-3 to TRBJ2-6; D might be TRBD1 (6 bases). There are 17 residues in the CDR3. CDR1 and CDR2 (germline): ENHRY, SYGVKD. Trimming shortened V by 11 bases and J by 0 bases, and 20 bases separated the two germline ends. Here the CDR3 DNA reads TGTGCCCCAAAGAGAGCAGGGACAACCTCTGGGGCCAACGTCCTGACTTTC. It is translated as CAPKRAGTTSGANVLTF.

The chain couples TRBV13 to TRBJ2-7, with TRBD2 identical over 12 bases. Trimming took 5 bases from V and 2 from J; bases not matched to a gene: 4. CDR1 is PRHDT and CDR2 is FYEKMQ in the germline V gene (reference sequence). CDR3 length equals 15 residues. The DNA for the CDR3 is TGTGCCAGCAGCCGTCGGACTAGCGGGGCCTACGAGCAGTACTTC. Protein: CASSRRTSGAYEQYF.

J is TRBJ2-4 and V is TRBV13; 8 nucleotides match TRBD2. This CDR3 is built from 14 residues. The trim removed 5 bases at V and 7 bases at J, leaving 7 bases unmatched. The V gene's germline CDR1 is PRHDT and CDR2 FYEKMQ (reference sequence). Here the CDR3 DNA reads TGTGCCAGCAGCCCGACTAGCGCGACTAACATTCAGTACTTC. Translating gives CASSPTSATNIQYF.

This clone was counted between two and nine times. The chain links TRBV18 to TRBJ1-3, with 9 bases fitting TRBD1. V lost 6 bases to trimming and J lost 4 bases; unmatched junction nucleotides: 7. Germline V gene lookup returns CDR1 KGHSH and CDR2 LQKENI. The CDR3 is 15 residues long. The CDR3 bases are TGTGCCAGCTCGCTGGGACAGGGAATAGGAAACACCATATATTTT. Its translation: CASSLGQGIGNTIYF.

V gene TRBV7-9 combines with J gene TRBJ1-5; 12 bases agree with TRBD1. CDR1 and CDR2 from the germline V gene are SEHNR and FQNEAQ (reference sequence). The CDR3 length is 18 residues. Unmatched junction bases numbered 6, after V lost 0 bases and J lost 3 bases. The CDR3 sequence is CASSLAGTGGLDNQPQHF. CDR3 nucleotides: TGTGCCAGCAGCTTAGCAGGGACAGGGGGCTTGGACAATCAGCCCCAGCATTTT.

For the CDR3, the DNA is TGTGCCAGCAGACCTAGCGGGGGGGATACGCAGTATTTT. Translated: CASRPSGGDTQYF. The gene calls are TRBV25-1 and TRBJ2-3; 11 bases agree with TRBD2. Looked up from germline, CDR1 is MGHDK and CDR2 is SYGVNS. The J segment lost 6 bases and the V segment lost 6 bases, leaving 2 bases of the junction unmatched. The CDR3 has 13 residues.

The J gene is TRBJ2-6, the V gene TRBV27, with D perhaps matching TRBD2 (6 bases). In germline, CDR1 is MNHEY, CDR2 SMNVEV (reference sequence). The CDR3 covers 14 residues. Trimming shortened V by 5 bases and J by 4 bases, and 9 bases separated the two germline ends. In nucleotides, the CDR3 is TGTGCCAGCAGTAAGGCGGGGGGGGCCAACGTCCTGACTTTC. Translation: CASSKAGGANVLTF.

Only a few counts were recorded for this clone. The chain couples TRBV13 to TRBJ1-1; 10 bases agree with TRBD1. The CDR3 runs to 18 residues. From germline, CDR1 is PRHDT and CDR2 FYEKMQ (reference sequence). The trim removed 5 bases at V and 1 base at J, leaving 13 bases unmatched. The CDR3 DNA is TGTGCCAGCAGCCATTGGATGATCCGGGACAGGGGGAACACTGAAGCTTTCTTT. As protein: CASSHWMIRDRGNTEAFF.

The V call is TRBV5-6, the J call TRBJ2-6, with TRBD1 matching 7 bases. Germline V gene sequence: CDR1 SGHDT, CDR2 YYEEEE. This CDR3 has 18 residues. V trimming: 0 bases; J trimming: 0 bases; junction bases outside the gene matches: 6. The CDR3 DNA reads TGTGCCAGCAGCTTGGTTCCAGGGGGAAGCTCTGGGGCCAACGTCCTGACTTTC. Residues: CASSLVPGGSSGANVLTF.

The chain links TRBV2 to TRBJ2-1; 7 bases are shared with TRBD2. V was clipped by 6 bases and J by 4 bases; unmatched bases: 9. This CDR3 region has 15 residues. CDR1 and CDR2 from the germline V gene are SNHLY and FYNNEI. CDR3 in DNA: TGTGCCAGCAGGTCTTTTGGAGCGGGGTACAATGAGCAGTTCTTC. Translation: CASRSFGAGYNEQFF.

CDR3 sequence (DNA): TGTGCCACCAGCGCTGGGACAGGGGCCTACGAGCAGTACTTC. Translating gives CATSAGTGAYEQYF. The chain has TRBV15 and TRBJ2-7; the match to TRBD1 covers 10 bases. After removal of 5 bases from V and 2 bases from J, the junction contained 3 bases not matched to a gene. This CDR3 spans 14 amino acids. Germline V gene data show CDR1 as LNHNV and CDR2 as YYDKDF (reference sequence).